This TCR beta chain was identified in a study of blood T cell repertoires in COVID-19. Across the study: T cells, B-cell-depleted T cells, or PBMCs provided the cDNA or gDNA that served as material.

The CDR3 is made up of 15 amino acids. Germline-derived CDR1 and CDR2 are MGHRA and YSYEKL. J gave up 7 bases and V 4 bases, and 10 bases lay outside the gene matches. In the original analysis: How many nucleated cells were present was estimated from reference gene primer amplification. Only in-frame clones appear in the TCRdb table, and some are missing; sequencing was by immunoSEQ multiplex PCR. V, J and clone size are taken as reported in that table, and D and trimming were inferred from the DNA itself. The sample gives approximately 170,000 clones, around nine tenths of which show up once; roughly 3.3% is in the top ten.

Sequencing input: peripheral blood. The receptor's source is a man in his 70s with acute or convalescent COVID-19. This rearrangement joins TRBV4-1 to TRBJ1-5, with TRBD1 matching over 7 bases. The chain's CDR3 is CASSPGRGYRQPQHF. CDR3 in DNA: TGCGCCAGCAGCCCGGGCAGGGGGTATCGACAGCCCCAGCATTTT.